This entry lists 20 T cell receptor beta chains sequenced from one sample in a study of T cells in Graves' hyperthyroidism and ophthalmopathy. Researchers amplified the TCR beta CDR3 regions from RNA transcripts. An initial round of RT-PCR targeting the TCR CDR3 relied on the HTBI primer set. TCRdb re-called the multiplex PCR reads through MiXCR, storing one row per CDR3 protein. The data hold around 270,000 distinct CDR3 sequences, with roughly 18% observed a single time. Sequenced input: blood. These receptors were obtained from a man aged 45-65 years with Graves' ophthalmopathy.

This clonotype was counted many times. V usage is TRBV28 and J usage is TRBJ2-1; D might be TRBD2 (6 bases). The CDR3 is made up of 15 amino acids. Germline CDR1 is MDHEN and CDR2 is SYDVKM. V lost 2 bases, J lost 4 bases, and 12 bases lay in between. This chain's CDR3 is CASSLRQRVYNEQFF. In DNA, the CDR3 is TGTGCCAGCAGTTTAAGACAGCGGGTTTACAATGAGCAGTTCTTC.

Many counts were recorded for this clonotype. The chain couples TRBV28 to TRBJ1-6; D is unclear. This CDR3 comprises 15 residues. The V end lost 5 bases, the J end lost 8 bases, and 16 bases lay between the germline ends. Germline-derived CDR1 and CDR2 are MDHEN and SYDVKM. CDR3 coding DNA: TGTGCCAGCAGTCCCAGTAGTCCGCCTTATTCACCCCTCCACTTT. Encoded protein: CASSPSSPPYSPLHF.

The chain has TRBV7-9 and TRBJ2-1; 8 bases fit TRBD2. There are 18 residues in the CDR3. V lost 5 bases to trimming and J lost 4 bases; unmatched junction nucleotides: 16. Germline V gene lookup returns CDR1 SEHNR and CDR2 FQNEAQ (reference sequence). Written as DNA, the CDR3 is TGTGCCAGCAGCCGCGGCGGGAGGACCCCCAGGGAATACAATGAGCAGTTCTTC. Translation gives CASSRGGRTPREYNEQFF.

This clonotype was detected ten times or more. The chain couples TRBV20-1 to TRBJ2-7; D may match TRBD1 or TRBD2 (6 bases each). The CDR3 covers 13 residues. Between the trimmed V and J ends, which lost 8 bases and 3 bases, there was a span of 17 bases. The V gene's germline CDR1 is DFQATT and CDR2 SNEGSKA (reference sequence). The CDR3 DNA follows: TGCAGTCCCGGAAGGGGGGCAATCTACGAGCAGTACTTC. Protein product: CSPGRGAIYEQYF.

Ten or more counts support this clonotype. The chain uses TRBV11-2 and TRBJ1-2; D gene ambiguous. V gave up 0 bases and J gave up 8 bases, with 13 bases separating them. Germline V gene sequence: CDR1 SGHAT, CDR2 FQNNGV. This CDR3 comprises 14 residues. The CDR3 loop reads CASSLDLGNGGYTF. CDR3 DNA: TGTGCCAGCAGCTTAGATCTAGGGAACGGAGGCTACACCTTC.

The rearrangement uses TRBV10-3 and TRBJ1-2; no definite D call. V shed 11 bases and J shed 8 bases, with 18 bases lying between them. The length of the CDR3 is 12 residues. The V gene's germline CDR1 is ENHRY and CDR2 SYGVKD. The CDR3 region has the DNA TGTGCCGGACGGCCACCTGTTGGAGGCTACACCTTC. Its protein product is CAGRPPVGGYTF.

The V gene is TRBV6-1, the J gene TRBJ1-2; D is unresolved. From germline, CDR1 is MNHNS and CDR2 SASEGT. The V and J ends lost 2 bases and 4 bases respectively, with 8 bases between them. This CDR3 is built from 13 residues. CDR3 loop: CASSEMEVYGYTF. The CDR3 DNA is TGTGCCAGCAGTGAAATGGAGGTCTATGGCTACACCTTC.

The DNA for the CDR3 is TGTGCCACCAGTGACCCCGGGGCACCTGACGGGCAGTACTTC. Its translation is CATSDPGAPDGQYF. This chain connects TRBV24-1 to TRBJ2-7; the D call may be TRBD1 or TRBD2 (5 bases each). The germline V and J ends were trimmed by 4 bases and 9 bases, with 18 bases remaining between them. Germline CDR1 is KGHDR and CDR2 is SFDVKD. The CDR3 length is 14 residues.

This clonotype showed up many times. The chain carries TRBV20-1 and TRBJ2-5; D is possibly TRBD1 (6 bases). Looked up from germline, CDR1 is DFQATT and CDR2 is SNEGSKA (reference sequence). V lost 1 base and J 5 bases, leaving 14 bases between the germline ends. The CDR3 totals 14 residues. For the CDR3, the DNA is TGCAGTGCTAGAGTAGGCACAGGGCTGGAGACCCAGTACTTC. This encodes CSARVGTGLETQYF.

Only a few counts were recorded for this clonotype. The J gene is TRBJ2-7, the V gene TRBV5-1, with D possibly being TRBD1 or TRBD2 (6 bases each). This CDR3 comprises 16 residues. Trimming pared 3 bases from V and 4 bases from J, leaving 20 bases between. Germline V CDR1 and CDR2: SGHRS, YFSETQ. CDR3 bases: TGCGCCAGCAGCTCCCCCCTAGAGGGGGGCTCTTACGAGCAGTACTTC. The encoded protein is CASSSPLEGGSYEQYF.

This chain uses TRBV4-1 with TRBJ2-3; D is perhaps TRBD2 (5 bases). There are 13 residues in the CDR3. Germline CDR1 is MGHRA and CDR2 is YSYEKL. The V and J ends lost 8 bases and 5 bases respectively, with 14 bases between them. The CDR3 bases are TGCGCCAGCGTGCAGACCGGGAAAGATACGCAGTATTTT. This translates into CASVQTGKDTQYF.

This clonotype appeared many times. The rearrangement uses TRBV2 and TRBJ2-7; D is ambiguous. The V end was cut by 7 bases, the J end by 4 bases, with 11 bases between. The CDR3 has 12 residues. The germline CDR1 and CDR2 sequences are SNHLY and FYNNEI. CDR3 DNA: TGTGCCAGCAACCCGGACGCGTACGAGCAGTACTTC. This sequence encodes CASNPDAYEQYF.

The sample holds many counts of this clonotype. This chain joins TRBV28 and TRBJ2-1; D not resolved. Germline loops: CDR1 MDHEN, CDR2 SYDVKM. The V end was cut by 1 base, the J end by 0 bases, with 7 bases between. This CDR3 spans 15 amino acids. The CDR3 coding sequence is TGTGCCAGCAGTTTATTATCCTACTCCTACAATGAGCAGTTCTTC. Translating it yields CASSLLSYSYNEQFF.

This clonotype appeared a few times. This CDR3 is missing its conserved last phenylalanine or tryptophan, likely due to a read error. This chain uses TRBV12-3 or TRBV12-4 with TRBJ2-1; TRBD2 matches at 9 bases. The CDR3 runs to 17 residues. With V trimmed by 5 bases and J by 0 bases, 8 bases remained unmatched. The CDR3 bases are TGTGCCAGCAGTCTTAGAATTAGCGGGAGCTCCTACAATGAGCAGTTCCTC. This encodes CASSLRISGSSYNEQFL.

There are a few counts of this clonotype. The J gene is TRBJ1-4, the V gene TRBV12-3 or TRBV12-4; 7 bases are shared with TRBD1. The J segment lost 4 bases and the V segment lost 5 bases, leaving 4 bases of the junction unmatched. The CDR3 sequence is 14 residues long. CDR3 nucleotide sequence: TGTGCCAGCAGTCCAGGGGGGGTTAATGAAAAACTGTTTTTT. Its protein is CASSPGGVNEKLFF.

This clonotype has a handful of counts. The chain joins TRBV28 to TRBJ1-3; 7 bases map to TRBD1. Germline CDR1 MDHEN, CDR2 SYDVKM. The CDR3 totals 14 residues. V shed 5 bases and J 4 bases; nucleotides not matched to a gene: 5. CDR3 bases: TGTGCCAGCAGTCTAACAGGGGCGGGAAACACCATATATTTT. Translating it yields CASSLTGAGNTIYF. Supplemented by reference TRBV28 and TRBJ1-3, the full variable domain reads DVKVTQSSRYLVKRTGEKVFLECVQDMDHENMFWYRQDPGLGLRLIYFSYDVKMKEKGDIPEGYSVSREKKERFSLILESASTNQTSMYLCASSLTGAGNTIYFGEGSWLTVV.

This sequence joins TRBV19 and TRBJ1-2; D is possibly TRBD1 (5 bases). CDR1 and CDR2 (germline): LNHDA, SQIVND (reference sequence). Trimming removed 5 bases from V and 6 bases from J, with 19 bases in between. The CDR3 sequence is 15 residues long. This chain's CDR3 is CASSPRPEGRDGYTF. The CDR3, as DNA: TGTGCCAGTAGTCCCCGTCCGGAGGGGAGGGATGGCTACACCTTC.

The gene calls are TRBV12-3 or TRBV12-4 and TRBJ2-1, with D perhaps being TRBD1 or TRBD2 (6 bases each). This CDR3 is built from 14 residues. Trimming took 7 bases from V and 3 from J, leaving 13 bases between them. CDR3 nucleotides: TGTGCCAGCACCCTAGGGGGGCACTACAATGAGCAGTTCTTC. Amino acid sequence: CASTLGGHYNEQFF.

In this sample, this clonotype turned up many times. The genes are TRBV5-1 and TRBJ1-2; no definite D call. CDR1 SGHRS and CDR2 YFSETQ come from the germline V gene. CDR3 length: 14 residues. The ends were cut back, 1 base at V and 2 bases at J, with 9 bases in the middle. In DNA, the CDR3 is TGCGCCAGCAGCTTGTATCCCAACAACTATGGCTACACCTTC. Encoded protein: CASSLYPNNYGYTF.

This rearrangement joins TRBV27 to TRBJ2-1, with 7 bases that match TRBD1. CDR3 length equals 14 residues. CDR1 and CDR2 (germline): MNHEY, SMNVEV (reference sequence). The trim removed 6 bases at V and 4 bases at J, leaving 6 bases unmatched. The CDR3 sequence: CASRNRGGYNEQFF. CDR3 sequence (DNA): TGTGCCAGCAGAAACAGGGGCGGGTACAATGAGCAGTTCTTC.